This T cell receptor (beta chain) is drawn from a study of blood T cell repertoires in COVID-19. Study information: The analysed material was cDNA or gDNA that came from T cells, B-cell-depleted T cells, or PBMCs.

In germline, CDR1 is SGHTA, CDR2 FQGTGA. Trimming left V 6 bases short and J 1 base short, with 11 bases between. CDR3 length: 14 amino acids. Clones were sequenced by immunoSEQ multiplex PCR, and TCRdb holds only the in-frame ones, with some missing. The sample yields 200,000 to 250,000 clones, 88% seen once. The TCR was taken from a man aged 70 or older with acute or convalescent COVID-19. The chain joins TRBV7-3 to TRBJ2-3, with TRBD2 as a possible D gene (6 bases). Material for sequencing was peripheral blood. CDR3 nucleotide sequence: TGTGCCAGCAGTCCCGGGGGAGGCACAGATACGCAGTATTTT. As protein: CASSPGGGTDTQYF.